The 28 T cell receptor beta chains below all came from one sample that was sequenced in a study of Ad26.COV2.S vaccination and SARS-CoV-2 variants. Treatment noted: some 19 received Ad26.COV2.S at low or high dose, single or two shots; roughly five received placebo; per-sample allocation not given. Specimen acquisition occurred on day 63 following the initial vaccine or placebo injection. The data were produced by immunoSEQ multiplex PCR, yet TCRdb's version contains in-frame clones alone and is incomplete. Among 300,000 to 400,000 clones, roughly 86% were seen once, and the ten largest hold 1.9%. The sequenced sample was peripheral blood, obtained in a trial of Ad26.COV2.S vaccine versus placebo. The origin of the receptors is a person between 18 and 59 years old who received the Ad26.COV2.S COVID-19 vaccine or a placebo.

This rearrangement joins TRBV30 to TRBJ2-2; D unclear. This CDR3 has 17 residues. V shed 0 bases and J shed 1 base, with 15 bases lying between them. Germline CDR1 and CDR2: GTSNPN and SVGIG (reference sequence). The CDR3 nucleotides read TGTGCCTGGAGTGTAGGAAGGGTAGCCAGGAACACCGGGGAGCTGTTTTTT. Encoded protein: CAWSVGRVARNTGELFF.

The chain joins TRBV6-1 to TRBJ2-7; D gene ambiguous. Trimming shortened V by 1 base and J by 0 bases, and 7 bases separated the two germline ends. CDR1 MNHNS and CDR2 SASEGT come from the germline V gene. This CDR3 contains 14 residues. CDR3: CASSEGASSYEQYF. Here the CDR3 DNA reads TGTGCCAGCAGTGAAGGCGCGAGCTCCTACGAGCAGTACTTC.

V is TRBV2 and J is TRBJ2-3, with 12 bases matching TRBD2. The germline CDR1 and CDR2 sequences are SNHLY and FYNNEI. This CDR3 spans 18 amino acids. After removal of 6 bases from V and 4 bases from J, the junction contained 14 bases not matched to a gene. The CDR3 is CASSLGQPSGGAADTQYF. CDR3 coding DNA: TGTGCCAGCAGCCTTGGCCAGCCTAGCGGGGGGGCGGCAGATACGCAGTATTTT.

The rearrangement uses TRBV24-1 and TRBJ1-1; weak D call: TRBD1 (6 bases). The V gene lost 1 base and the J gene lost 5 bases, with 10 bases spanning the gap. Germline V lookup: CDR1 KGHDR, CDR2 SFDVKD. The CDR3 runs 14 residues. The CDR3 nucleotides are TGTGCCACCAGTGATTTACAGGGCGCAACTGAAGCTTTCTTT. Amino acid sequence: CATSDLQGATEAFF.

This clone has only one observation. The chain couples TRBV9 to TRBJ2-5; TRBD2 matches at 10 bases. The CDR3 loop spans 15 amino acids. Germline lookup yields CDR1 SGDLS and CDR2 YYNGEE. V trimming: 4 bases; J trimming: 5 bases; junction bases outside the gene matches: 8. The CDR3 loop is CASSTTSGAMETQYF. For the CDR3, the DNA is TGTGCCAGCAGCACCACTAGCGGGGCGATGGAGACCCAGTACTTC.

The CDR3 DNA sequence: TGTGCCTGGAGTGGGGGAATCCTCACAGATACGCAGTATTTT. The encoded protein is CAWSGGILTDTQYF. The V and J genes are TRBV30 and TRBJ2-3; D is uncertain. CDR1 is GTSNPN, CDR2 SVGIG, per germline (reference sequence). This CDR3 is built from 14 residues. Trimming stripped 1 base from V and 2 bases from J, with 10 bases between.

The genes are TRBV18 and TRBJ1-1; D unclear. V gave up 2 bases and J gave up 0 bases, with 4 bases separating them. Germline CDR1 KGHSH, CDR2 LQKENI. There are 13 residues in the CDR3. In DNA, the CDR3 is TGTGCCAGCTCACCAGACGTGAACACTGAAGCTTTCTTT. Translation: CASSPDVNTEAFF.

The chain uses TRBV7-2 and TRBJ2-3, with 11 nucleotides matching TRBD2. The CDR3 length is 15 residues. V gave up 6 bases and J gave up 7 bases; unmatched junction bases: 9. The germline V gene encodes CDR1 SGHTA and CDR2 FQGNSA. The CDR3 loop is CASRHSGGALNTQYF. CDR3 nucleotides: TGTGCCAGCAGACATAGCGGGGGGGCCTTAAATACGCAGTATTTT.

This sequence joins TRBV19 and TRBJ2-7; TRBD1 aligns across 8 bases. Looked up from germline, CDR1 is LNHDA and CDR2 is SQIVND (reference sequence). This CDR3 comprises 13 residues. V lost 6 bases and J lost 3; bases outside the gene matches: 4. CDR3 residues: CASSIGQGYEQYF. The CDR3 DNA reads as TGTGCCAGTAGCATTGGACAGGGCTACGAGCAGTACTTC.

The rearrangement links TRBV6-6 to TRBJ2-2; D remains unclear. In germline, CDR1 is MNHNY, CDR2 SVGAGI (reference sequence). Trimming stripped 5 bases from V and 7 bases from J, with 5 bases between. The CDR3 sequence is 11 residues long. CDR3 loop: CASSTHGELFF. CDR3 bases: TGTGCCAGCAGTACGCACGGGGAGCTGTTTTTT.

The gene calls are TRBV6-1 and TRBJ2-7, with TRBD2 identical over 10 bases. Losses at the gene ends were 4 bases for V and 0 bases for J; bases not matched to a gene: 6. Germline CDR1 MNHNS, CDR2 SASEGT. The CDR3 runs 16 residues. CDR3 region: CASSASTSGASYEQYF. CDR3 coding DNA: TGTGCCAGCAGTGCCTCTACTAGCGGGGCCTCCTACGAGCAGTACTTC.

V and J are TRBV19 and TRBJ1-1, with 10 bases identical to TRBD1. Per germline, CDR1 LNHDA and CDR2 SQIVND (reference sequence). The CDR3 is made up of 16 amino acids. V trimming: 8 bases; J trimming: 5 bases; junction bases outside the gene matches: 14. The CDR3 loop is CASGTGVLGPGTEAFF. The CDR3, as DNA: TGTGCCAGTGGGACAGGGGTTTTGGGACCGGGGACTGAAGCTTTCTTT.

This clone was observed a handful of times. The chain joins TRBV5-1 to TRBJ2-7; 9 bases map to TRBD1. Trimming removed 1 base from V and 5 bases from J; junction bases left unmatched: 4. This CDR3 has 14 amino acids. Per the germline V gene, CDR1 is SGHRS and CDR2 is YFSETQ. In DNA, the CDR3 is TGCGCCAGCAGCTTGTCGGACAGGGGAGACGAGCAGTACTTC. This encodes CASSLSDRGDEQYF.

The chain has TRBV2 and TRBJ1-5, with D uncertain. Germline V gene sequence: CDR1 SNHLY, CDR2 FYNNEI. Trimming stripped 6 bases from V and 8 bases from J, with 14 bases between. The CDR3 totals 13 residues. The CDR3 reads CASSQLQREPQHF. In nucleotides, the CDR3 is TGTGCCAGCAGCCAACTACAGAGGGAGCCCCAGCATTTT. Full variable domain (rest looked up from reference TRBV2 and TRBJ1-5): EPEVTQTPSHQVTQMGQEVILRCVPISNHLYFYWYRQILGQKVEFLVSFYNNEISEKSEIFDDQFSVERPDGSNFTLKIRSTKLEDSAMYFCASSQLQREPQHFGDGTRLSIL.

The gene calls are TRBV6-2 or TRBV6-3 and TRBJ2-2; no reliable D call. This CDR3 spans 15 amino acids. Per the germline V gene, CDR1 is MNHEY and CDR2 is SVGEGT. V was clipped by 1 base and J by 8 bases, with 14 bases between them. Here the CDR3 reads CASSYLTSRAGELFF. The CDR3 nucleotides are TGTGCCAGCAGTTACTTAACCAGTAGGGCTGGGGAGCTGTTTTTT.

The V gene is TRBV7-2, the J gene TRBJ2-3, with D maybe TRBD1 (6 bases). The ends were cut back, 5 bases at V and 0 bases at J, with 12 bases in the middle. Looked up from germline, CDR1 is SGHTA and CDR2 is FQGNSA. The length of the CDR3 is 15 residues. The CDR3 DNA reads TGTGCCAGCAGCGCCGACAGGCTCAGCACAGATACGCAGTATTTT. Amino acids: CASSADRLSTDTQYF.

J is TRBJ2-1 and V is TRBV3-1 (or the pseudogene TRBV3-2); no firm D call. V lost 5 bases and J 4 bases, leaving 6 bases between the germline ends. CDR1 and CDR2 from the germline V gene are LGHDT and YNNKEL (reference sequence). There are 12 residues in the CDR3. CDR3: CASSTTYNEQFF. In DNA, the CDR3 is TGTGCCAGCAGCACTACTTACAATGAGCAGTTCTTC.

This chain uses TRBV6-5 with TRBJ1-2, with TRBD1 as a possible D gene (5 bases). Trimming left V 7 bases short and J 2 bases short, with 11 bases between. CDR3 length equals 13 residues. CDR1 is MNHEY, CDR2 SVGAGI, per germline. The CDR3 DNA reads as TGTGCCAGCACCCTGACAGCAAACTATGGCTACACCTTC. It translates to CASTLTANYGYTF.

This chain connects TRBV18 to TRBJ2-6; no reliable D call. V was shortened by 0 bases and J by 0 bases, with 6 bases between the two germline ends. CDR1 KGHSH and CDR2 LQKENI come from the germline V gene. The CDR3 runs to 16 residues. The DNA of the CDR3 is TGTGCCAGCTCACCACCAGAACTCTCTGGGGCCAACGTCCTGACTTTC. It is translated as CASSPPELSGANVLTF.

V gene TRBV5-4 combines with J gene TRBJ2-3, with 7 bases lining up with TRBD2. Germline CDR1 and CDR2: SGHNT and YYREEE (reference sequence). This CDR3 comprises 18 residues. The junction had 11 bases not matched to a gene; V was cut back by 1 base and J by 0 bases. Written as DNA, the CDR3 is TGTGCCAGCAGCTTGAGTAGTGGTGGGGGGGTTAGCACAGATACGCAGTATTTT. Residues: CASSLSSGGGVSTDTQYF.

The chain links TRBV10-3 to TRBJ2-5; no firm D call. CDR1 is ENHRY, CDR2 SYGVKD, per germline. Trimming removed 6 bases from V and 5 bases from J, with 16 bases in between. The CDR3 has 14 residues. This CDR3 is CAIRADSIRETQYF. The CDR3 DNA follows: TGTGCCATCAGGGCTGACTCGATTCGGGAGACCCAGTACTTC.

This clone was seen once. The chain joins TRBV5-4 to TRBJ2-3; a possible D gene is TRBD2 (6 bases). V lost 4 bases and J 1 base, leaving 13 bases between the germline ends. Germline values: CDR1 SGHNT, CDR2 YYREEE (reference sequence). The CDR3 is made up of 15 amino acids. The CDR3 bases are TGTGCCAGCAGCCAAGGCGCTAGCGGCACAGATACGCAGTATTTT. Its translation is CASSQGASGTDTQYF.

The V call is TRBV5-1, the J call TRBJ1-1; 7 bases are shared with TRBD1. The CDR3 length is 14 residues. Losses at the gene ends were 5 bases for V and 0 bases for J; bases not matched to a gene: 4. CDR1 is SGHRS, CDR2 YFSETQ, per germline. This CDR3 is CASRRQGVNTEAFF. The CDR3 bases are TGCGCCAGCAGGAGGCAGGGGGTGAACACTGAAGCTTTCTTT.

The chain is built from TRBV19 and TRBJ2-2; D not certain. The ends were cut back, 6 bases at V and 0 bases at J, with 5 bases in the middle. Germline V gene data show CDR1 as LNHDA and CDR2 as SQIVND (reference sequence). CDR3 length: 13 amino acids. In DNA, the CDR3 is TGTGCCAGTAGGGGCCCGAACACCGGGGAGCTGTTTTTT. This codes for CASRGPNTGELFF.

Details on this clone: Other DNA variants within this sample encode the same CDR3. This rearrangement joins TRBV3-1 (or the pseudogene TRBV3-2) to TRBJ2-3; D not resolved. The CDR3 totals 14 residues. Germline V gene data show CDR1 as LGHDT and CDR2 as YNNKEL (reference sequence). Trimming shortened V by 1 base and J by 0 bases, and 5 bases separated the two germline ends. The CDR3 nucleotides are TGTGCCAGCAGCCAAGGCACTAGCACAGATACGCAGTATTTT. It yields the protein CASSQGTSTDTQYF.

V usage is TRBV5-6 and J usage is TRBJ1-2; TRBD1 is a possible D gene (6 bases). CDR3 length: 14 residues. Per germline, CDR1 SGHDT and CDR2 YYEEEE. V shed 0 bases and J shed 6 bases, with 12 bases lying between them. Here the CDR3 DNA reads TGTGCCAGCAGCTTGGTAGGGGGGCCGGATGGCTACACCTTC. It codes for CASSLVGGPDGYTF.

V gene TRBV6-6 combines with J gene TRBJ1-1; D unresolved. Germline CDR1 MNHNY, CDR2 SVGAGI (reference sequence). The CDR3 has 14 residues. The V end lost 6 bases, the J end lost 4 bases, and 15 bases lay between the germline ends. DNA for the CDR3: TGTGCCAGCAGAATTTCGGGATTAGGCACTGAAGCTTTCTTT. Amino acid sequence: CASRISGLGTEAFF.

The rearrangement joins TRBV5-1 to TRBJ1-1, with D possibly being TRBD1 (6 bases). This CDR3 contains 12 residues. The germline gives CDR1 SGHRS, CDR2 YFSETQ. Trimming removed 3 bases from V and 6 bases from J, with 9 bases in between. Here the CDR3 DNA reads TGCGCCAGCAGCTCAACAGGGCCTGAAGCTTTCTTT. Amino acid sequence: CASSSTGPEAFF.